The present entry profiles one T cell receptor (beta chain) with its context. Its antigen is unidentified. Clones were sequenced by immunoSEQ multiplex PCR, and TCRdb holds only the in-frame ones, with some missing. The sample lists some 300,000 clones; less than 75% were seen once. These data originate in a study of shared clonotypes between healthy human individuals. At the level of the study: Donors had three CD4 naive, three CD4 memory, two CD8 naive and one CD8 memory plate apiece. Study-wide points: Across subsets, estimated richness was generally greater for naive than for memory populations.

Trimming removed 4 bases from V and 0 bases from J, with 9 bases in between. Germline assignment: CDR1 MNHNS and CDR2 SASEGT. The CDR3 sequence is 14 residues long. Sequenced input: memory CD4+ T cells sorted from blood. Subset indicated: CD45RA-negative fraction. The sequence derives from a man aged 25 to 40 in good health. The gene calls are TRBV6-1 and TRBJ1-1; no definite D call. CDR3 residues: CASSGRAVNTEAFF. CDR3 sequence (DNA): TGTGCCAGCAGTGGAAGGGCGGTGAACACTGAAGCTTTCTTT.